This T cell receptor beta chain was identified in a study of T cells in Graves' hyperthyroidism and ophthalmopathy. General study findings and limits: Ophthalmopathy was identified by the model a median 6.5 months ahead of onset. Blood shared most expanded thyroid clonotypes above 0.001. A model of 13 V-J features distinguished ophthalmopathy from stable hyperthyroidism.

The CDR3 totals 14 residues. With 5 bases removed from V and 0 bases from J, the gap between germline ends came to 12 bases. CDR1 DFQATT and CDR2 SNEGSKA come from the germline V gene (reference sequence). Authors of the study amplified TCR beta CDR3 regions from RNA transcripts. HTBI primers were used for first-round RT-PCR of the TCR CDR3. TCRdb re-called the multiplex PCR reads with MiXCR, one entry per CDR3 protein. Among hundreds of thousands of distinct CDR3 sequences listed, roughly 14% were seen once. Turning to this clonotype: Its cognate antigen is unknown.

The chain is built from TRBV20-1 and TRBJ2-3, with a weak D call TRBD1 (6 bases). The clonotype was recovered from a man between 18 and 29 years old with Graves' ophthalmopathy. Material for sequencing was blood. This chain's CDR3 is CSAAPGTSTDTQYF. In DNA form, the CDR3 reads TGCAGTGCTGCACCCGGGACAAGCACAGATACGCAGTATTTT.